Listed below are T cell receptor beta chains from one sample, sequenced in a study of tumor-infiltrating lymphocytes in primary liver carcinoma. TCRdb reprocessed the multiplex PCR reads with MiXCR, giving one entry per CDR3 protein. This sample yields under 85,000 distinct CDR3 sequences, of which around 70% are seen a single time; roughly 21% belongs to the top ten. Sequencing input: liver tumor tissue from sampling region 1. The receptors originated from a man in his forties with primary liver carcinoma and hepatitis B virus infection. Both conserved end residues are part of each CDR3. The order of the fields is J gene, V gene, CDR3 protein.

j_call: TRBJ2-5; v_call: TRBV7-9; cdr3_aa: CASSSIWVGGNEETQYF
j_call: TRBJ2-2; v_call: TRBV11-1; cdr3_aa: CTSSLLAGGELFF
j_call: TRBJ2-1; v_call: TRBV11-2; cdr3_aa: CASSYSSTGGRGGGFF
j_call: TRBJ1-5; v_call: TRBV28; cdr3_aa: CASSPPGGFNQPQHF
j_call: TRBJ1-3; v_call: TRBV6-5; cdr3_aa: CVSSYSSAGNTIYF
j_call: TRBJ2-3; v_call: TRBV4-1; cdr3_aa: CTSSRTSDADTQYF
j_call: -; v_call: TRBV15; cdr3_aa: CATSRMINQPQYF
j_call: TRBJ2-7; v_call: TRBV5-4; cdr3_aa: CSSSLFGTGGYEQYF
j_call: TRBJ2-2; v_call: TRBV7-8; cdr3_aa: CASSFRKGETGVRYTGELFF
j_call: TRBJ2-3; v_call: TRBV12-3/TRBV12-4; cdr3_aa: CASGPNTGGWTDTQYF
j_call: TRBJ1-2; v_call: TRBV6-2/TRBV6-3; cdr3_aa: CASSYRANYGYTF
j_call: TRBJ2-6; v_call: TRBV11-1; cdr3_aa: CASSLRGSGVDSGANVLTF
j_call: TRBJ2-7; v_call: TRBV5-1; cdr3_aa: CASREGSSYEQYF
j_call: TRBJ2-7; v_call: TRBV12-3/TRBV12-4; cdr3_aa: CANSWGKYVQYF
j_call: TRBJ2-7; v_call: TRBV10-1; cdr3_aa: CTISSQGTAEQYF
j_call: TRBJ2-1; v_call: TRBV7-9; cdr3_aa: CASMGWQSGDNEQFF
j_call: TRBJ2-1; v_call: TRBV6-5; cdr3_aa: CANSYSWVKPYNELFF
j_call: TRBJ1-5; v_call: TRBV7-9; cdr3_aa: CASSPGVGEPQHF
j_call: TRBJ2-7; v_call: TRBV4-1; cdr3_aa: CASSQERDRLCEQCF
j_call: TRBJ1-1; v_call: TRBV29-1; cdr3_aa: CNVTRQGLGAFF
j_call: TRBJ1-5; v_call: TRBV4-2; cdr3_aa: CARSQAMGTCPQTQHF
j_call: -; v_call: TRBV12-3/TRBV12-4; cdr3_aa: CPSSFMEAHTDTQHF
j_call: TRBJ1-4; v_call: TRBV6-6; cdr3_aa: CASSHLRIGRSEKLFF
j_call: TRBJ2-1; v_call: TRBV30; cdr3_aa: CAWSGRAEQFF
j_call: TRBJ2-3; v_call: TRBV5-4; cdr3_aa: CASRASGTETDTQYF
j_call: TRBJ2-3; v_call: TRBV29-1; cdr3_aa: CCVELAGGWTDTQYF
j_call: TRBJ1-6; v_call: TRBV11-1; cdr3_aa: CASSPDRGNSPLHF
j_call: TRBJ2-3; v_call: TRBV14; cdr3_aa: CASSKVGLDTQYF
j_call: TRBJ2-5; v_call: TRBV6-1; cdr3_aa: CAGSEQNRLPEIQYF
j_call: TRBJ2-6; v_call: TRBV28; cdr3_aa: CGSSSPSAGANVLTF
j_call: TRBJ2-3; v_call: TRBV5-4; cdr3_aa: CASSLVGPADTQYF
j_call: TRBJ2-3; v_call: TRBV4-1; cdr3_aa: CASLGRRPSDTQYF
j_call: TRBJ2-1; v_call: TRBV6-5; cdr3_aa: CASKLSSYNEQSF
j_call: TRBJ1-6; v_call: TRBV6-5; cdr3_aa: CASSPRTGSSSPPHF
j_call: TRBJ1-3; v_call: TRBV11-2; cdr3_aa: CASSPLDRALNTTYF
j_call: TRBJ1-2; v_call: TRBV6-5; cdr3_aa: CASSLLKNYDYTF
j_call: TRBJ1-4; v_call: TRBV11-2; cdr3_aa: CANSLEVGDEKLFF
j_call: TRBJ2-7; v_call: TRBV30; cdr3_aa: CAWTHITYEQYF
j_call: TRBJ2-5; v_call: TRBV4-1; cdr3_aa: CPSSQDMGSGGQETQYF